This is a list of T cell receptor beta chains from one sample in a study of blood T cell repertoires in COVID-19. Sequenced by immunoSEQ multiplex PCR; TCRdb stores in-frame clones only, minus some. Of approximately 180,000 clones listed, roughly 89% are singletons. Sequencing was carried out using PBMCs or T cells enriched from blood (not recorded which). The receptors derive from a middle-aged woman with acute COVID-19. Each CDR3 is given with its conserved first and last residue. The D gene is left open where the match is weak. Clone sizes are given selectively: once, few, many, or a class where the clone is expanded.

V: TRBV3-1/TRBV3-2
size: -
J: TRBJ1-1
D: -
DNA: TGTGCCAGCAGCCAAGGCCACAGGGCCACTGAAGCTTTCTTT
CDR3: CASSQGHRATEAFF

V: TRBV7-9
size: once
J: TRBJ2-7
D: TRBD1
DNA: TGTGCCAGCAGCTTCGCGGGAACAGGGGGCATGAATAGCTACGAGCAGTACTTC
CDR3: CASSFAGTGGMNSYEQYF

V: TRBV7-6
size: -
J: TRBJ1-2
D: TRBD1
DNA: TGTGCCAGCAGCTTAGGGACAGGGAAGGCATTTGGCTACACCTTC
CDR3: CASSLGTGKAFGYTF

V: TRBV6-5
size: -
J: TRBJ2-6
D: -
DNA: TGTGCCAGCAGTCCCCGGGGCTCTGGGGCCAACGTCCTGACTTTC
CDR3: CASSPRGSGANVLTF

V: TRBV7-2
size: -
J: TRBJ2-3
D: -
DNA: TGTGCCAGCAGTCATGACTGGAAGGGCACAGATACGCAGTATTTT
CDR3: CASSHDWKGTDTQYF

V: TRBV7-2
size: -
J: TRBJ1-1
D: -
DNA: TGTGCCAGCAGCGCCAAACTCAGGGAAACTGAAGCTTTCTTT
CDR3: CASSAKLRETEAFF

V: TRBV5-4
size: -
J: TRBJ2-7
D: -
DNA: TGTGCCAGCAGCTTCGGGGTATCGAGCTCCTACGAGCAGTACTTC
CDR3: CASSFGVSSSYEQYF

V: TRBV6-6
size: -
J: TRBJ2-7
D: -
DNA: TGTGCCAGCAGGACACCTAACTACGAGCAGTACTTC
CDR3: CASRTPNYEQYF

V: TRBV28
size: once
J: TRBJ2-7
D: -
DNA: TGTGCCAGCAGTTTATCGACAGTTAACGAGCAGTACTTC
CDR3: CASSLSTVNEQYF

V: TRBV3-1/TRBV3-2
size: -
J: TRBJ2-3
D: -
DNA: TGTGCCAGCAGTCATTTAGCAGATACGCAGTATTTT
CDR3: CASSHLADTQYF

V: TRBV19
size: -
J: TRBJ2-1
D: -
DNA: TGTGCCGTCCCCGAGTTGCAGTGGGTATACAGTGAGCAGTTCTTC
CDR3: CAVPELQWVYSEQFF

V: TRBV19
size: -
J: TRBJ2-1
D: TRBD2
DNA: TGTGCCAGTAGTGGGACTAGCGGGGATTACAATGAGCAGTTCTTC
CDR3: CASSGTSGDYNEQFF